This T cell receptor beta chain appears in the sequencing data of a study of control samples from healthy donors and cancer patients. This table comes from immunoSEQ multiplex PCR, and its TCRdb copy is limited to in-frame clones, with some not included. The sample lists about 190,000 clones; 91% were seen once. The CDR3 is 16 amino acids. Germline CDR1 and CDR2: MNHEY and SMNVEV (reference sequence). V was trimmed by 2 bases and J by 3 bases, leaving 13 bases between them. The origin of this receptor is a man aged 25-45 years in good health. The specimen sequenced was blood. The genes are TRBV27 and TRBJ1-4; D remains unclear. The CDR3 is CASSLRRLVANEKLFF. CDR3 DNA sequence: TGTGCCAGCAGTTTAAGGCGGCTTGTCGCTAATGAAAAACTGTTTTTT.